These 7 T cell receptor beta chains originate from one sample sequenced in a study of blood T cell repertoires in COVID-19. Clones were sequenced by immunoSEQ multiplex PCR, and TCRdb holds only the in-frame ones, with some missing. The table records 150,000 to 200,000 clones, 85% to 90% of them present only once. The sequenced sample consisted of peripheral blood. These TCRs come from a woman in her seventies with acute or convalescent COVID-19.

This chain connects TRBV5-1 to TRBJ1-2; possible D gene TRBD1, 5 bases. V was clipped by 0 bases and J by 0 bases, with 6 bases between them. CDR1 and CDR2 (germline): SGHRS, YFSETQ. The CDR3 runs 14 residues. CDR3 nucleotide sequence: TGCGCCAGCAGCTTGGACAGGTCTAACTATGGCTACACCTTC. Translation: CASSLDRSNYGYTF.

This chain links TRBV24-1 with TRBJ1-2; 7 nucleotides align to TRBD1. Unmatched junction bases numbered 6, after V lost 7 bases and J lost 8 bases. Germline V gene sequence: CDR1 KGHDR, CDR2 SFDVKD. The CDR3 length is 12 residues. In nucleotides, the CDR3 is TGTGCCACCAGGGGACAGAATCTCGGCTACACCTTC. The encoded protein is CATRGQNLGYTF.

V usage is TRBV7-2 and J usage is TRBJ2-5; D is perhaps TRBD1 (5 bases). CDR1 SGHTA and CDR2 FQGNSA come from the germline V gene. Trimming stripped 1 base from V and 5 bases from J, with 14 bases between. The CDR3 consists of 15 residues. Written as DNA, the CDR3 is TGTGCCAGCAGCTTAGTGGGCAGGGTGGGGGAGACCCAGTACTTC. It translates to CASSLVGRVGETQYF.

This chain connects TRBV19 to TRBJ1-4; 7 positions match TRBD1. Losses at the gene ends were 4 bases for V and 4 bases for J; bases not matched to a gene: 6. Germline loops: CDR1 LNHDA, CDR2 SQIVND (reference sequence). This CDR3 comprises 15 residues. DNA for the CDR3: TGTGCCAGTAGTACGACCGGGACAGTTAATGAAAAACTGTTTTTT. It encodes CASSTTGTVNEKLFF. Full variable domain (outside the CDR3, taken from reference TRBV19 and TRBJ1-4): DGGITQSPKYLFRKEGQNVTLSCEQNLNHDAMYWYRQDPGQGLRLIYYSQIVNDFQKGDIAEGYSVSREKKESFPLTVTSAQKNPTAFYLCASSTTGTVNEKLFFGSGTQLSVL.

This clone was counted once. The rearrangement uses TRBV27 and TRBJ1-1; 8 bases are shared with TRBD1. Germline CDR1 and CDR2: MNHEY and SMNVEV (reference sequence). V trimming: 3 bases; J trimming: 4 bases; junction bases outside the gene matches: 1. The CDR3 totals 13 residues. CDR3 DNA sequence: TGTGCCAGCAGTTTGGACAGGGCCACTGAAGCTTTCTTT. This sequence encodes CASSLDRATEAFF.

Points on this clone: Distinct nucleotide sequences in the sample also encode this CDR3. The chain recombines TRBV18 with TRBJ1-2; 8 bases fit TRBD1. Per the germline V gene, CDR1 is KGHSH and CDR2 is LQKENI. The CDR3 is 14 amino acids. V lost 3 bases and J lost 3; bases outside the gene matches: 3. The CDR3 reads CASSPLDRDYGYTF. CDR3 in DNA: TGTGCCAGCTCACCGTTGGACAGGGACTATGGCTACACCTTC.

V gene TRBV10-3 combines with J gene TRBJ2-1, with D possibly matching TRBD1 (5 bases). The CDR3 loop spans 15 amino acids. Trimming left V 8 bases short and J 0 bases short, with 14 bases between. Germline V gene lookup returns CDR1 ENHRY and CDR2 SYGVKD. CDR3 protein: CAIHPGHSSYNEQFF. The CDR3 DNA is TGTGCCATCCACCCAGGGCACAGCTCCTACAATGAGCAGTTCTTC.